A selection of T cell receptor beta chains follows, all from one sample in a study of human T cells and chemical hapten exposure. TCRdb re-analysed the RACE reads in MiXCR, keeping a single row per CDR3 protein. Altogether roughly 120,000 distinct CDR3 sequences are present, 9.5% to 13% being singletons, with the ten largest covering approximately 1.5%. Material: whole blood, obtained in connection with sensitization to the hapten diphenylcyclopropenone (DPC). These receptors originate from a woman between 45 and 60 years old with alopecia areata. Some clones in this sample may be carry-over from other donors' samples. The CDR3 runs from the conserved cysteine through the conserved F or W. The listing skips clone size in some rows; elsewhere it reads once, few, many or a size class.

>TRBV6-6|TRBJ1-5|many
CASSYNQGNQPQHF
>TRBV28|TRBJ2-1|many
CASKSGINEQFF
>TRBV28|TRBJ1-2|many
CASSSGQGIGGYTF
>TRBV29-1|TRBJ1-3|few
CSVKQGTGPSNTIYF
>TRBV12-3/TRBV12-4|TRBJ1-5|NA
CASSPHVRGNQPQHF
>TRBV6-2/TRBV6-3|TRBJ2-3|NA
CASSLWGSTDTQYF
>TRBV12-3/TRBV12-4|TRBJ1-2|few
CASSLVLAAPEYGYTF
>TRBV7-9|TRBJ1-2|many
CASSRDRRGYTF
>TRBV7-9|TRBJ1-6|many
CASSSRQGGNSPLHF
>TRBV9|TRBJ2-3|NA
CASSVSVTGLGLDTQYF
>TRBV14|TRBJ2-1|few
CASSHSSNEQFF
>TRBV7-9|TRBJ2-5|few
CASSWAAQETQYF
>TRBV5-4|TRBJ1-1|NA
CASSFDSTEAFF
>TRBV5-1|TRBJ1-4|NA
CASHEGGPNEKLFF
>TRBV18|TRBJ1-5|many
CASSPGDNQPQHF
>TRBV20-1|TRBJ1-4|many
CSARDEGGVLGKLFF
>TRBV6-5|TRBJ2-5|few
CASSSAATRPETQYF
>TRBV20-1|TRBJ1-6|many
CSAPQGGNSPLHF
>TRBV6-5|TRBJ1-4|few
CASTHRIGRVDEKLFF
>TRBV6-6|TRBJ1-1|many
CASSRSTTGRNTEAFF
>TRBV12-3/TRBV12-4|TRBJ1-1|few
CASRPIPEAEAFF
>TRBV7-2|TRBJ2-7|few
CASSLTPSGYEQYF
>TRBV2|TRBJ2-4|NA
CASSEGFFTGLAGGLYF
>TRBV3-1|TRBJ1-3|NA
CASSQNARALSRNTIYF
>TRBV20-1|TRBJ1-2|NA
CGASLGAAGYTF
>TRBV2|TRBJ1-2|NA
CASTINSPGYTF
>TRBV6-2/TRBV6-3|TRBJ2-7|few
CASSYLRADYEQYF
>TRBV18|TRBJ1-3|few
CASSPSTDGNTIYF
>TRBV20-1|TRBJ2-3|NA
CSAPATRQITDTQYF
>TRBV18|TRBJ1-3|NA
CASSPLSGTANLTRSGNTIYF
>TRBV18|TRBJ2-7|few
CASSPGAGAYEQYF
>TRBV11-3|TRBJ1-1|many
CASSLAENTEAFF
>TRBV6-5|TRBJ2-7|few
CASSYSSPSRSSYEQYF
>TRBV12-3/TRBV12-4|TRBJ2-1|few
CASSLGGGGPDNEQFF
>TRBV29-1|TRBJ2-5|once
CSVEDRAVGETQYF
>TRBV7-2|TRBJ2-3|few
CASSFERTDTQYF
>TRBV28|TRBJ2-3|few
CASRTVNTDTQYF
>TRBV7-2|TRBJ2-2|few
CASSLFGGELFF
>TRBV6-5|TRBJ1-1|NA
CASSYSGTVNTEAFF
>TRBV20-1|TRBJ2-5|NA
CSASYLVTQYF
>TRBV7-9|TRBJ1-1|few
CGGSGLMNTEAFF
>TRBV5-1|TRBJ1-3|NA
CASSLATGAGNTIYF
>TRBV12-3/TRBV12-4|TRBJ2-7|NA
CASSFVGLQYF
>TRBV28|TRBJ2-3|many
CASSDGDTQYF
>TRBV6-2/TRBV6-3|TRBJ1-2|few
CASSEQDYSNYGYTF
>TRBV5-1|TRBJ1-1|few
CASSFDTMHMNTEAFF
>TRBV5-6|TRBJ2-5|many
CASSLSGTKTQYF
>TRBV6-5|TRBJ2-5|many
CASRGLLWETQYF